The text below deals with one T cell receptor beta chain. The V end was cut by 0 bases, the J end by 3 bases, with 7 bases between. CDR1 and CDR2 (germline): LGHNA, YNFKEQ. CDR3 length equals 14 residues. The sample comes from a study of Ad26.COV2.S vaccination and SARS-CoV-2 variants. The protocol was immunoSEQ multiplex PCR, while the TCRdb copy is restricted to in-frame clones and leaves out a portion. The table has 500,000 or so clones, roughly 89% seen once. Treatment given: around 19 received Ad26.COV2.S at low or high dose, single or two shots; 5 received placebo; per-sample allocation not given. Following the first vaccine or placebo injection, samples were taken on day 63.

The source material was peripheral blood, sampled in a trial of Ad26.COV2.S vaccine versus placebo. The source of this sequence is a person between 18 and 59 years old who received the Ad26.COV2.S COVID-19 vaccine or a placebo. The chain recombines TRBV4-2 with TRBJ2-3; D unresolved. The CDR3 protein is CASSQESGTDTQYF. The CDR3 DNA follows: TGTGCCAGCAGCCAAGAATCGGGTACAGATACGCAGTATTTT.